The clone carrying this T cell receptor (beta chain) was observed a few times. Sequence at one end of the junction differs from germline and may be a read error. CD25-based Treg depletion was applied to purified naive CD4+ T cells. The CDR3 extends over 14 amino acids. Germline V lookup: CDR1 SGHAT, CDR2 FQNNGV. Semi-nested PCR with Nested Universal Primer A followed constant-region reverse priming of full-length variable regions. TCRdb processed the 5' RACE reads anew with MiXCR; each CDR3 protein has one entry. The table lists tens of thousands of distinct CDR3 sequences, more than 25% of them singletons.

The sequence came from a female donor with breast cancer. The chain is built from TRBV11-2 and TRBJ1-1; 10 nucleotides align to TRBD1. Specimen: naive CD4+ T cells sorted from blood. Stated subset: naive CD4+ T cells, CD4+CD45RA+CD25-. CDR3 nucleotides: TGTGCCAGCAGCGCGACAGGGGGCCGAACTGAGGCTTTCTTT. This codes for CASSATGGRTEAFF. Complete variable domain (other parts from reference TRBV11-2 and TRBJ1-1): EAGVAQSPRYKIIEKRQSVAFWCNPISGHATLYWYQQILGQGPKLLIQFQNNGVVDDSQLPKDRFSAERLKGVDSTLKIQPAKLEDSAVYLCASSATGGRTEAFFGQGTRLTVV.